The clone carrying this T cell receptor beta chain has just a few counts. What it recognizes is unknown. The data belong to a study of T cells after yellow fever vaccination. Study information: SMART-Seq v4 Ultra Low Input served to prepare low-cell-number fractions.

Study-level points and caveats: Abundant clonotypes (contaminants from the bulk population) could be present in FACS-sorted repertoires. A faster peak, day 5 versus 15, was reached by the weaker secondary response. Subsequent to the booster, the majority of primary-vaccination clones reappeared (around 95% CD4, approximately 90% CD8).

Each CDR3 protein is one row after TCRdb ran MiXCR on the 5' RACE reads. The data contain 450,000 to 550,000 distinct CDR3 sequences, 15% to 20% of them seen just once; the ten biggest clones take up approximately 14%. With 5 bases clipped from V and 4 bases from J, the junction kept 5 bases outside the gene matches. CDR1 and CDR2 from the germline V gene are SGHRS and YFSETQ. This CDR3 spans 14 amino acids. V is TRBV5-1 and J is TRBJ2-7; 11 nucleotides align to TRBD2. Sequenced material: PBMCs, taken 15 days after the yellow fever booster vaccination. The TCR was taken from a young man who received the YFV17D yellow fever vaccine. In nucleotides, the CDR3 is TGCGCCAGCAGAACCGGGACTAGCGGTTACGAGCAGTACTTC. It translates to CASRTGTSGYEQYF.